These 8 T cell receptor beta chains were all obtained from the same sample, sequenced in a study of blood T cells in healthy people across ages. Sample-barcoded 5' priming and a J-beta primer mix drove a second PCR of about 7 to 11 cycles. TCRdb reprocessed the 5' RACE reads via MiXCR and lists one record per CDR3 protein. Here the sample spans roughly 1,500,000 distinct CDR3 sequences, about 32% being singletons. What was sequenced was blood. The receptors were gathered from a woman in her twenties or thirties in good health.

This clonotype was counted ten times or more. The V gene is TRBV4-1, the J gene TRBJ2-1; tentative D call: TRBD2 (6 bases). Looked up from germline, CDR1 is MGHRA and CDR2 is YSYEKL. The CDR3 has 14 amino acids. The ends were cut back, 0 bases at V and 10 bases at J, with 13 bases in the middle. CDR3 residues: CASSQDPGAEEQFF. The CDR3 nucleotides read TGCGCCAGCAGCCAAGATCCGGGAGCGGAGGAGCAGTTCTTC.

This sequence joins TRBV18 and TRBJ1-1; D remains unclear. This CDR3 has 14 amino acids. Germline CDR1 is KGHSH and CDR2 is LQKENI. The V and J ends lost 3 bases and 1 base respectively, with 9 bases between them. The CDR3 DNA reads TGTGCCAGCTCACCGGGCCTGACGAACACTGAAGCTTTCTTT. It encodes CASSPGLTNTEAFF.

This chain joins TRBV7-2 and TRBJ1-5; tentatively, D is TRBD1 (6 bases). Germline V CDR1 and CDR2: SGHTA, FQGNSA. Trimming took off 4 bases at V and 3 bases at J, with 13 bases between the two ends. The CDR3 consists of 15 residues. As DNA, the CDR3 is TGTGCCAGCAGCTCCCAAGGACAGACCAATCAGCCCCAGCATTTT. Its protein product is CASSSQGQTNQPQHF. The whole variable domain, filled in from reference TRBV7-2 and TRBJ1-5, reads GAGVSQSPSNKVTEKGKDVELRCDPISGHTALYWYRQSLGQGLEFLIYFQGNSAPDKSGLPSDRFSAERTGGSVSTLTIQRTQQEDSAVYLCASSSQGQTNQPQHFGDGTRLSIL.

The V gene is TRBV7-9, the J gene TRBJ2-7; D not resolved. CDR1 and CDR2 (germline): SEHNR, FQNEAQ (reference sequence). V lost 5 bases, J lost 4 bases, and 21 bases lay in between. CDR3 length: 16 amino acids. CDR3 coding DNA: TGTGCCAGCAGCCAAACGGTAGGCAGGTCAATGTACGAGCAGTACTTC. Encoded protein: CASSQTVGRSMYEQYF. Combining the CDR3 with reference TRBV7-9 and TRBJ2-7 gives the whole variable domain DTGVSQNPRHKITKRGQNVTFRCDPISEHNRLYWYRQTLGQGPEFLTYFQNEAQLEKSRLLSDRFSAERPKGSFSTLEIQRTEQGDSAMYLCASSQTVGRSMYEQYFGPGTRLTVT.

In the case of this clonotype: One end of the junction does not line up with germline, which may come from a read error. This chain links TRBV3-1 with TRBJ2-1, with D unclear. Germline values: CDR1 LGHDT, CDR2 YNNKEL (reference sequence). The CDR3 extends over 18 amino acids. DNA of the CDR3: TGTGCCAGCAGCCATGATACTCTTGTACCGAACTCCTACAATGTGCAGTTCTTC. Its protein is CASSHDTLVPNSYNVQFF.

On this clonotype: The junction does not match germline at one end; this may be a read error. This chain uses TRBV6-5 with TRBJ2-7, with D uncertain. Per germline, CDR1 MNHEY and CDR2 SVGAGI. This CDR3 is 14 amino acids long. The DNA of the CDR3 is TGTGCCGGCAGACTCGAACTTACCTCCTACGAGCAGTACTTC. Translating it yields CAGRLELTSYEQYF.

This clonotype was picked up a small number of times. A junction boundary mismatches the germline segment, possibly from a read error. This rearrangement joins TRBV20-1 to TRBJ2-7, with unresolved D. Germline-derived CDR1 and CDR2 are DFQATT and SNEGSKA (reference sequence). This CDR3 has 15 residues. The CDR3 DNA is TGCAGTGCTAGAGATAGGATAGCATCATCCTATGAGCAGTACTTC. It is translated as CSARDRIASSYEQYF.

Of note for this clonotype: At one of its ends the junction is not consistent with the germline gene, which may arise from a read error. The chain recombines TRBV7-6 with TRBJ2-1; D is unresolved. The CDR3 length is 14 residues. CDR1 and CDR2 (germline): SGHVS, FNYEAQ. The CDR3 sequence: CVSSSPLSVDEQFF. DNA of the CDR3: TGTGTCAGCAGCTCCCCGTTAAGTGTGGATGAGCAGTTCTTC. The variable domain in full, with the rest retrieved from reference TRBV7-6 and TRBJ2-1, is GAGVSQSPRYKVTKRGQDVALRCDPISGHVSLYWYRQALGQGPEFLTYFNYEAQQDKSGLPNDRFSAERPEGSISTLTIQRTEQRDSAMYRCVSSSPLSVDEQFFGPGTRLTVL.